This entry features one T cell receptor (beta chain) sequence. Its antigen is not known. The trim removed 7 bases at V and 4 bases at J, leaving 9 bases unmatched. The CDR3 has 16 residues. Germline CDR1 and CDR2: LNHDA and SQIVND (reference sequence). The sort gate was single viable CD3+CD4+CD8-CD45RO+ cells for memory CD4+ T cells. The data were obtained in a study of memory CD4+ T cells and cytomegalovirus serostatus. Libraries were prepared by immunoSEQ multiplex PCR; TCRdb keeps only in-frame clonotypes and omits some of them. The repertoire holds over 40,000 clones, with just under 80% as singletons. Study observations and caveats: A US-trained random forest predicted CMV serostatus with median AUC about 0.92.

This receptor was obtained from an adult in good health and CMV-seronegative. The sample taken for sequencing was memory CD4+ T cells from blood. This chain joins TRBV19 and TRBJ2-2; 10 bases match TRBD2. CDR3 nucleotides: TGTGCCAGTAAGCCCAGCGGGGGGGCCACCACCGGGGAGCTGTTTTTT. Its translation: CASKPSGGATTGELFF.